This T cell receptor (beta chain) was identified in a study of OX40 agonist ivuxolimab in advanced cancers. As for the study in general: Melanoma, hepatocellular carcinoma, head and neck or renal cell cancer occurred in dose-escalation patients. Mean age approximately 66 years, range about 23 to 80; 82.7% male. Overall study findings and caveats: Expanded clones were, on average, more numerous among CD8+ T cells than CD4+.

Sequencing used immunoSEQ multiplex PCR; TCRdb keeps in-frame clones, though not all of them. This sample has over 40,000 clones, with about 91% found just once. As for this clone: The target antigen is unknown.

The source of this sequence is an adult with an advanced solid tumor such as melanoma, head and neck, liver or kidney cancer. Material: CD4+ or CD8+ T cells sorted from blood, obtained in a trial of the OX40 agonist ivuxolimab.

This CDR3 reads CASSFQGAKYEQYF. The DNA of the CDR3 is TGTGCCAGCAGCTTTCAGGGGGCGAAGTACGAGCAGTACTTC. The rearrangement uses TRBV7-2 and TRBJ2-7; 8 bases match TRBD1. Trimming cost V 3 bases and J 4 bases; bases outside gene matches: 5. Germline CDR1 SGHTA, CDR2 FQGNSA. The CDR3 extends over 14 amino acids.